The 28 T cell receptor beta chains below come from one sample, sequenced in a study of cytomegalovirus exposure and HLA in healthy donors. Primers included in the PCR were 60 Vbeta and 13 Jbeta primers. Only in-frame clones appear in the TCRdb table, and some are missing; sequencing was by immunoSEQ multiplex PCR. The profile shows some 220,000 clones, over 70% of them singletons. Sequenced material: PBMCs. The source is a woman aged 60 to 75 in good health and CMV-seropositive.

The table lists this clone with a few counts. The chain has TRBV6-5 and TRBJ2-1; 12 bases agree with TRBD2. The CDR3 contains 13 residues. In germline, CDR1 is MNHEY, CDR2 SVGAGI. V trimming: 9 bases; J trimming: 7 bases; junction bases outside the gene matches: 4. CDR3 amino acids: CASRLAGDNEQFF. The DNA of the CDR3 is TGTGCCAGTCGACTAGCGGGAGATAATGAGCAGTTCTTC.

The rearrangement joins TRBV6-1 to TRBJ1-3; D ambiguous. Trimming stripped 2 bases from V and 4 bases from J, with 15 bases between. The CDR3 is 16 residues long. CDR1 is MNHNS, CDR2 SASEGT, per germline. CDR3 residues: CASSELRGQRGNTIYF. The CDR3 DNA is TGTGCCAGCAGTGAATTGAGAGGTCAGCGAGGAAACACCATATATTTT.

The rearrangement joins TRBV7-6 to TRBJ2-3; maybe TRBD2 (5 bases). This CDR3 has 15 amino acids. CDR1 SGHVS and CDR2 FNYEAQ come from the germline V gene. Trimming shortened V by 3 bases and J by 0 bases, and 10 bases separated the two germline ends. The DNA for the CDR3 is TGTGCCAGCAGCTTTAGTGGCGGGAGCACAGATACGCAGTATTTT. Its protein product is CASSFSGGSTDTQYF.

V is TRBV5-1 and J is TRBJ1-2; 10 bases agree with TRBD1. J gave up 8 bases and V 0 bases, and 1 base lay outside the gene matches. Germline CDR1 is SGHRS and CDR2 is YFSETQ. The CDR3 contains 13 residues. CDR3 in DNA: TGCGCCAGCAGCTTGGGGACAGGGGGGGGCTACACCTTC. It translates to CASSLGTGGGYTF.

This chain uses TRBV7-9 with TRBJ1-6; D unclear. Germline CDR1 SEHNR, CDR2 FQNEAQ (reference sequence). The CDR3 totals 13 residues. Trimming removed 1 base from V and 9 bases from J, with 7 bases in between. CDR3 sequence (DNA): TGTGCCAGCAGCTTAGAGCCGAGTTCACCCCTCCACTTT. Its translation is CASSLEPSSPLHF.

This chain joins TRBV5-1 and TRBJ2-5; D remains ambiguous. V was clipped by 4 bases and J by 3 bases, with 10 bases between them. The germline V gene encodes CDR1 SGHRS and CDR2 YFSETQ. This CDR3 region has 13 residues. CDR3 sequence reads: CASSPQSKETQYF. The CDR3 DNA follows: TGCGCCAGCAGCCCACAGAGTAAAGAGACCCAGTACTTC.

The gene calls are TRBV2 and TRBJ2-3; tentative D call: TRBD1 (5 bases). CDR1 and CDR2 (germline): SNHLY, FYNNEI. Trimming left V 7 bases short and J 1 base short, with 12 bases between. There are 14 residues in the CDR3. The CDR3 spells CASNAGWGTDTQYF. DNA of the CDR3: TGTGCCAGCAACGCAGGGTGGGGCACAGATACGCAGTATTTT.

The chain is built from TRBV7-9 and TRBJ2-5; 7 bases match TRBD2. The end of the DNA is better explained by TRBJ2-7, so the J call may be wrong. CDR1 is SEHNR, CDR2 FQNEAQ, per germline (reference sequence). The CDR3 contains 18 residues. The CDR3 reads CASSFIGRGRGFQDEQYF. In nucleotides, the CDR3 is TGTGCCAGCAGCTTTATTGGCCGGGGGAGGGGATTTCAAGACGAGCAGTACTTC.

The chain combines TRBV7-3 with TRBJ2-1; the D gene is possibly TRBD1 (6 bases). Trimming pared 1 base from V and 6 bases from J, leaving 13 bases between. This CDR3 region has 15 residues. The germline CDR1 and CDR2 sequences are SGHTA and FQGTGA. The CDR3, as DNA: TGTGCCAGCAGCTTAATAGGGGGTGGGGGCAATGAGCAGTTCTTC. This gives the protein CASSLIGGGGNEQFF.

The CDR3 reads CSVDILGTGAQGYTF. The CDR3 bases are TGCAGCGTTGACATCCTAGGGACAGGGGCGCAGGGCTACACCTTC. The rearrangement joins TRBV29-1 to TRBJ1-2; 10 positions match TRBD1. This CDR3 has 15 amino acids. CDR1 and CDR2 from the germline V gene are SQVTM and ANQGSEA. The trim removed 3 bases at V and 8 bases at J, leaving 12 bases unmatched.

Here the CDR3 DNA reads TGTGCCAGCAGCGGGGGACAGAATGCCTACGAGCAGTACTTC. Protein sequence: CASSGGQNAYEQYF. This chain connects TRBV7-6 to TRBJ2-7, with 7 bases identical to TRBD1. This CDR3 region has 14 residues. Per germline, CDR1 SGHVS and CDR2 FNYEAQ. The J segment lost 2 bases and the V segment lost 5 bases, leaving 6 bases of the junction unmatched. Variable domain in full (rest from reference TRBV7-6 and TRBJ2-7): GAGVSQSPRYKVTKRGQDVALRCDPISGHVSLYWYRQALGQGPEFLTYFNYEAQQDKSGLPNDRFSAERPEGSISTLTIQRTEQRDSAMYRCASSGGQNAYEQYFGPGTRLTVT.

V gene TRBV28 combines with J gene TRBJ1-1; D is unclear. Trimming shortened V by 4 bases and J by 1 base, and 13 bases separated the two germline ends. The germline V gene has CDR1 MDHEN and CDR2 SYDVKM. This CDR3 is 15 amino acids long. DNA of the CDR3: TGTGCCAGCAGTTACGCCCCTGGCCGGAACACTGAAGCTTTCTTT. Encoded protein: CASSYAPGRNTEAFF. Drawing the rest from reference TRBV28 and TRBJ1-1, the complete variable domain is DVKVTQSSRYLVKRTGEKVFLECVQDMDHENMFWYRQDPGLGLRLIYFSYDVKMKEKGDIPEGYSVSREKKERFSLILESASTNQTSMYLCASSYAPGRNTEAFFGQGTRLTVV.

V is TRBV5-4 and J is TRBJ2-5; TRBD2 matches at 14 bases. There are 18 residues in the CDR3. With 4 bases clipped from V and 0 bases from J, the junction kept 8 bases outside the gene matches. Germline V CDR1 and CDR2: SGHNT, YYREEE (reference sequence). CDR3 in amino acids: CASSRGGLAGANQETQYF. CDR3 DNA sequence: TGTGCCAGCAGCCGGGGGGGACTAGCGGGGGCCAACCAAGAGACCCAGTACTTC.

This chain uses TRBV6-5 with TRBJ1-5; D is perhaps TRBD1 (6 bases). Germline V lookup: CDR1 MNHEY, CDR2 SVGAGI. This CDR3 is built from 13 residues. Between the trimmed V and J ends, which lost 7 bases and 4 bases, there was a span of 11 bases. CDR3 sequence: CASNQDRNQPQHF. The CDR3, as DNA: TGTGCCAGCAATCAAGACAGGAATCAGCCCCAGCATTTT.

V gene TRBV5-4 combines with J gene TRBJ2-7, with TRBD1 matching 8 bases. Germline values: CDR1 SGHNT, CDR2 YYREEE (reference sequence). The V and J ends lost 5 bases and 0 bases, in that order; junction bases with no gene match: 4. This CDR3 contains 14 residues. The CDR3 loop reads CASSTDRASYEQYF. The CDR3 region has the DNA TGTGCCAGCAGTACGGACAGGGCCTCCTACGAGCAGTACTTC.

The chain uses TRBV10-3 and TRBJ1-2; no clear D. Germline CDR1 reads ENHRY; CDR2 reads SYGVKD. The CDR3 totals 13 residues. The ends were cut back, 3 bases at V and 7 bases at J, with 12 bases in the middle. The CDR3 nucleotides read TGTGCCATCAGTGACAGGATCGTCGGTGGCTACACCTTC. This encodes CAISDRIVGGYTF.

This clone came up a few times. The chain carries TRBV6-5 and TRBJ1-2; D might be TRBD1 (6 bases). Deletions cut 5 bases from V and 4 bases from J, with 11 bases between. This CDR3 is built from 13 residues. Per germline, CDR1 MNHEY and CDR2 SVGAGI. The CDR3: CASSEQGPYGYTF. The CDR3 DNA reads TGTGCCAGCAGTGAGCAGGGGCCCTATGGCTACACCTTC.

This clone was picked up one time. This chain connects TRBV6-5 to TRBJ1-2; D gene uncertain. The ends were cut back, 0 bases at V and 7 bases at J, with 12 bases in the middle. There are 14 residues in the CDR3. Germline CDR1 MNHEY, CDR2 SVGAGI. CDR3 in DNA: TGTGCCAGCAGTTACTCGTTCAGGTCGGCTGGCTACACCTTC. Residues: CASSYSFRSAGYTF.

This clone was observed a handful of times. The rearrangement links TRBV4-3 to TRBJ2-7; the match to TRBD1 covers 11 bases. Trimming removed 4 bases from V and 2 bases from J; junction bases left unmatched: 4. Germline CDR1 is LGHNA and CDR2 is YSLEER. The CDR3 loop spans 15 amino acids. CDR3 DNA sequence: TGCGCCAGCAGCCGAGGGACAGGGGGAGCCTACGAGCAGTACTTC. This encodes CASSRGTGGAYEQYF.

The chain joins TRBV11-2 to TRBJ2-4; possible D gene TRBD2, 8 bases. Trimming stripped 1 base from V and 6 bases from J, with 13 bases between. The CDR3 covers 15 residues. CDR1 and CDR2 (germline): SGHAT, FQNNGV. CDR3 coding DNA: TGTGCCAGCAGCTTAGCCGGGAGGGGGCGAAACATTCAGTACTTC. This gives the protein CASSLAGRGRNIQYF.

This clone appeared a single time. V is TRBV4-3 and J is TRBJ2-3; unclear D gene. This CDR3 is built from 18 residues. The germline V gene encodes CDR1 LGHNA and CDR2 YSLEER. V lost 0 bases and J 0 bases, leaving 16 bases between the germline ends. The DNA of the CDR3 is TGCGCCAGCAGCCAAGATGGGCAAGGTTCTCTGAGCACAGATACGCAGTATTTT. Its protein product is CASSQDGQGSLSTDTQYF.

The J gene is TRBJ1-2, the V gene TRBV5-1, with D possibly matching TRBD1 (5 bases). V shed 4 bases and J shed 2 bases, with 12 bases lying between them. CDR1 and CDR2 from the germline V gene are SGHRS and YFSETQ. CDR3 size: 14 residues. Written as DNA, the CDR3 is TGCGCCAGCAGCACGGACATTGGGAACTATGGCTACACCTTC. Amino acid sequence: CASSTDIGNYGYTF.

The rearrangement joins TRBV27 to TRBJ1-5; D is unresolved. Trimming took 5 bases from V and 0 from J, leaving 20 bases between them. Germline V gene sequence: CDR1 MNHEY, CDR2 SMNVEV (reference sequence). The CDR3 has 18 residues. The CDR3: CASSTQPPRAYSNQPQHF. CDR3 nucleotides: TGTGCCAGCAGTACACAACCCCCGAGGGCCTATAGCAATCAGCCCCAGCATTTT.

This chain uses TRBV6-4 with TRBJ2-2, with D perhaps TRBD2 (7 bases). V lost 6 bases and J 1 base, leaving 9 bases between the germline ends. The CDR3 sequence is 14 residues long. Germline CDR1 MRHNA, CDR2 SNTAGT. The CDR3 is CASRAGQNTGELFF. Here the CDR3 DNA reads TGTGCCAGCAGAGCGGGACAGAACACCGGGGAGCTGTTTTTT.

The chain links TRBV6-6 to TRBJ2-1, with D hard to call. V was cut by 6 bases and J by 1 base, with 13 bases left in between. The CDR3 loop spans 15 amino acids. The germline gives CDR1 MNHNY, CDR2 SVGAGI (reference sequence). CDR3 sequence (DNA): TGTGCCAGCAGACGCAGCGTTGGTTCCTACAATGAGCAGTTCTTC. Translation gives CASRRSVGSYNEQFF.

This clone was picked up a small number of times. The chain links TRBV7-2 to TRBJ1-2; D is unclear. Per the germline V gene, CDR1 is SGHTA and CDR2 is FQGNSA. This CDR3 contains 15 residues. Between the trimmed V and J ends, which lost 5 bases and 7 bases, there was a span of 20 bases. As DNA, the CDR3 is TGTGCCAGCAGCGTGGACTCTGACACGGCTATTGGCTACACCTTC. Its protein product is CASSVDSDTAIGYTF.

The CDR3 region has the DNA TGTGCCAGCAGTGAACCGGCAGGGGCAACTAATGAAAAACTGTTTTTT. Residues: CASSEPAGATNEKLFF. J is TRBJ1-4 and V is TRBV2; D possibly corresponds to TRBD1 (6 bases). Germline CDR1 is SNHLY and CDR2 is FYNNEI. Between the trimmed V and J ends, which lost 2 bases and 0 bases, there was a span of 10 bases. The CDR3 has 16 residues.

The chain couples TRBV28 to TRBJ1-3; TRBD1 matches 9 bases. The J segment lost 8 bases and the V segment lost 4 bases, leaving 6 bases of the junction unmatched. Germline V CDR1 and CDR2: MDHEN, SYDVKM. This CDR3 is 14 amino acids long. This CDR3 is CASSWGQGFDTIYF. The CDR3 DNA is TGTGCCAGCAGTTGGGGACAGGGTTTCGACACCATATATTTT.